Sequencing of this T cell receptor (beta chain) was carried out in a study of blood T cell repertoires in COVID-19 (dated by TCRdb to the early 2020s). About the full investigation: The collaborator samples originated in the United States, Italy and Spain and spanned the acute and convalescent phases of COVID-19. The repertoires were released in a freely available public database intended as a resource for research on the immune response to SARS-CoV-2. Where available, HLA class I and class II types were taken from metadata supplied by the sample provider and were not determined by assay-based typing. The material from the prospective study consisted of cDNA or gDNA derived from T cells, B-cell-depleted T cells, or PBMCs. Sample metadata almost always included a de-identified subject ID, COVID-19 status, age in years and sex. Subjects who had been exposed to COVID-19, were actively infected with it, or had recovered from it provided the deeply sampled blood TCRbeta repertoires that made up the dataset. Samples were obtained from the ongoing ImmuneRACE study (first 160 participants) and from 1,254 subjects provided by 6 global collaborators. What the authors observed across the whole study: How much clinical and demographic metadata was included differed by source and by participant, and the metadata was provided uncurated.

As for this clone: Its antigen is currently not known. Within one base of it there is no much larger clone, and no base qualities were kept.

One collaborating source in Seattle enrolled patients during active infection and followed them longitudinally through the course of disease. The collaborating institutions used their own protocols to collect whole blood in K2EDTA tubes. Collaborator samples were shipped for TCRbeta analysis as frozen whole blood, isolated PBMCs, or DNA extracted from either sample type. TCRbeta CDR3 regions were amplified from genomic DNA using the immunoSEQ Assay, a bias-controlled multiplex PCR. As for the authors' bioinformatics: The number of nucleated cells in each sample was estimated by amplification of reference gene primers within the assay. To quantify the absolute abundance of each unique TCRbeta CDR3 rearrangement, sequence reads were collapsed and filtered. For each sample, productive Simpson clonality was calculated by taking the square root of Simpson's diversity index across productive rearrangements. TCRdb obtained this table from immuneACCESS and retained in-frame rearrangements with V and J assigned. These tables miss some clones; where compared with another copy, unresolved V genes account for less than half of the shortfall, and the remainder is unexplained. That table supplies the V and J calls and clone size; D and trimming were determined from the DNA. Present in this sample are 150,000 or so clones, 80% to 90% of which were seen just once. 8% of the sample rests with the top ten.

V sheds 4 bases and J sheds 3 bases, leaving 14 bases between their ends. The germline V gene supplies CDR1 SGHRS and CDR2 YFSETQ. From its cysteine to its phenylalanine, the CDR3 spans 14 amino acids. Just CDR3 DNA is preserved here, 42 bases in frame from base 1. Specimen: peripheral blood. Here the chain combines TRBV5-1 and TRBJ2-7; TRBD1 could be the D gene, as 5 bases match. This clonotype was obtained from a woman aged 60 to 75 with COVID-19, enrolled during active disease. The nucleotide sequence reads as follows: TGCGCCAGCAGCCCACAGGAGAGTATCTACGAGCAGTACTTC. This encodes CASSPQESIYEQYF.